This T cell receptor (beta chain) was identified during a study of PD-L1 blockade in urothelial cancer. The investigators introduced synthetic TCR analog templates into each PCR as spikes. The repertoire was sequenced with immunoSEQ multiplex PCR; TCRdb's copy has only in-frame clones and lacks some. The table records some 63,000 clones, 80% to 90% of them present only once. Per germline, CDR1 MGHRA and CDR2 YSYEKL. The germline V and J ends were trimmed by 2 bases and 5 bases, with 10 bases remaining between them. This CDR3 has 15 residues. The time point denotes: pretreatment peripheral blood. The sample here was PBMCs, taken around atezolizumab (anti-PD-L1) treatment. The J gene is TRBJ1-6, the V gene TRBV4-1; tentative D call: TRBD1 (6 bases). The source of this sequence is a man aged 65-85 years with urothelial cancer. The CDR3 DNA reads as TGCGCCAGCAGCCAACAGGACAGCAATAATTCACCCCTCCACTTT. It yields the protein CASSQQDSNNSPLHF.